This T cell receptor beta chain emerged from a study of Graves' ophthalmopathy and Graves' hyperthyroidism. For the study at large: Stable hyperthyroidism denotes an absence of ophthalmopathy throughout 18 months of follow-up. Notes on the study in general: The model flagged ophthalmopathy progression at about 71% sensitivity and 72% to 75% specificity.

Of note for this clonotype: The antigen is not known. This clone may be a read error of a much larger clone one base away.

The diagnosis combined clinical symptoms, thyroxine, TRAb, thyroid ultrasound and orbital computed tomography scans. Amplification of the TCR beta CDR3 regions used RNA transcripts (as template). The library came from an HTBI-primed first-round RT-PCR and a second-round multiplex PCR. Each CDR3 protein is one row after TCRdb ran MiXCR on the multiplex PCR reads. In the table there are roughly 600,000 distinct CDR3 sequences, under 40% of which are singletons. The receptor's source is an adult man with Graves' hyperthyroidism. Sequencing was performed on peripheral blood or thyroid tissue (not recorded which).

CDR3 region: CTTSDGGVGANVLTF. The CDR3 DNA follows: TGTACCACCAGTGATGGTGGGGTGGGGGCCAACGTCCTGACTTTC. This chain uses TRBV24-1 with TRBJ2-6, with D hard to call. Germline V gives CDR1 KGHDR, CDR2 SFDVKD. This CDR3 comprises 15 residues.